This TCR beta chain stems from a study of cytotoxic CD8 clonotypes in ibrutinib-treated CLL. Study-wide results and caveats: Public clonotypes, an uncommon group, contracted or remained stable on treatment. Baseline clonality was higher than in age-matched healthy donors and moved in step with circulating CD8+ T-cell counts.

Here immunoSEQ multiplex PCR was the method, and the copy in TCRdb shows in-frame clones only, minus some. This sample has roughly 190,000 clones, with 72% found just once. A note on this clone: Its antigen is not known.

The V gene's germline CDR1 is LNHDA and CDR2 SQIVND (reference sequence). Germline trimming cut 3 bases from V and 5 bases from J; bases unmatched to any gene: 7. The CDR3 loop spans 15 amino acids. V gene TRBV19 combines with J gene TRBJ1-5, with 7 bases aligning to TRBD1. This TCR came from a human donor with chronic lymphocytic leukemia. The sequenced sample was PBMCs, obtained after 24 months of ibrutinib treatment. In DNA, the CDR3 is TGTGCCAGTAGTATTCCAGGGGGAACTCATCAGCCCCAGCATTTT. Its protein product is CASSIPGGTHQPQHF.